This T cell receptor (beta chain) stems from a study of Graves' ophthalmopathy and Graves' hyperthyroidism (dated by TCRdb to about 2018). Background for the entire study: Hyperthyroidism was considered stable if no progression to ophthalmopathy occurred within 18 months of follow-up. In total, around 140 blood samples were TCR-sequenced: approximately 42 ophthalmopathy, approximately 80 hyperthyroidism and roughly 17 hyperthyroidism-to-ophthalmopathy patients. To explore V-J signatures distinguishing ophthalmopathy from hyperthyroidism, a discovery set of around 97 patients (roughly 44 ophthalmopathy, about 57 stable hyperthyroidism) was enrolled. The study used signatures of the TCR beta repertoire to tell Graves' ophthalmopathy apart from Graves' hyperthyroidism and to predict which patients would progress to ophthalmopathy. After sampling, hyperthyroidism patients received methimazole starting at 30 mg daily, and ophthalmopathy patients received high-dose intravenous methylprednisolone. An independent validation cohort was composed of 18 hyperthyroidism patients and approximately 15 patients who later progressed from hyperthyroidism to ophthalmopathy. T-cell repertoires of thyroid tissue and blood were compared in several hyperthyroidism patients. The full study reports these points: In validation, the model predicted ophthalmopathy progression with more than 55% sensitivity and less than 80% specificity; 12 predicted patients were CT-confirmed with GO in a median of around 6 months. Ophthalmopathy was separated from stable hyperthyroidism by the 13-signature model with around 89% sensitivity and roughly 83% specificity in cross-validation and with 80%/75% in the test set. Most expanded thyroid clonotypes with frequency above 0.001 were also detected in blood, suggesting blood repertoires may reflect the thyroid immune response. Sample size was not statistically predetermined, and group allocation was not concealed from the investigators.

Looking up the germline V gene yields CDR1 SGHTA and CDR2 FQGNSA. The CDR3 goes from the cysteine to the phenylalanine over 16 residues. The kept DNA is CDR3 alone, 48 bases in frame from the first base. V is cut by 1 base and J by 3 bases, and the space between the germline ends is 14 bases. For repertoire sequencing, the TCR beta CDR3 regions were amplified from RNA transcripts. HTBI primers and the Qiagen OneStep RT-PCR kit were used in a first-round RT-PCR, which was followed by a second-round multiplex PCR, size selection and purification. Libraries were sequenced on an Illumina HiSeq2000 using paired-end 100 bp reads. The original methods were these. SOAPnuke was used to process the reads, throwing out any read that had adapters, had uncalled bases, had a mean Phred below 15, or lacked an exact constant-primer or identifier match. COPE v1.2.5 was used to merge the high-quality paired reads. Clonotypes were defined as unique nucleotide sequences and were aligned to IMGT TRB V, D and J references using MiTCR v1.1. Analysis was restricted to V-J combinations with a frequency above 0.0001, which covered 99.2% of repertoires. For each V-J combination, a TCR clonal expansion and chaos score was defined as F50 clonal expansion divided by the chaos observed in the TCRdist matrix. Welch's t-statistics and random forest were used to narrow the features down to around 13 V-J combinations, which were then fed into a naive Bayes classifier. The similarity between thyroid and blood repertoires was quantified using the Morisita-Horn index. TCRdb reran the public reads through fastp at Q25 and MiXCR, keeping productive beta chains. Records with the same CDR3 protein are collapsed into one entry carrying the most frequent genes and DNA. None of the V and J calls come from the authors' own analysis; TCRdb made them. Here the sample has 580,000 or so distinct CDR3 sequences; under 45% occur a single time. The ten biggest clones cover 3.5% to 4.5% of the sample.

Only a few counts were recorded for this clonotype. What antigen it recognizes has not been identified. Per-nucleotide qualities are absent, and no much larger clonotype sits a single base away. Hyperthyroidism patients were newly diagnosed, with disease duration under 2 months, and aged 18 to 65 years. Patients with other autoimmune diseases, uncontrolled infections, pregnancy or lactation were excluded from the study. Clinical symptoms, serum thyroxine, TRAb, thyroid ultrasound and orbital computed tomography formed the basis of the diagnosis. Trizol reagent was used to extract the total RNA, and its quality was then checked on an Agilent 2100 Bioanalyzer.

Here the chain combines TRBV7-2 and TRBJ2-3, and TRBD1 may be the D gene, going by 7 matching bases. The material sequenced was peripheral blood or thyroid tissue (not recorded which). The origin of this receptor is an adult man with Graves' hyperthyroidism. CDR3 region: CASSLGWRGRTDTQYF. The DNA sequence is as follows: TGTGCCAGCAGCTTAGGTTGGAGGGGGCGAACAGATACGCAGTATTTT.